Described below is a single T cell receptor beta chain sequence and its context. No antigen is known for it. The data derive from a study of cytomegalovirus exposure and HLA in healthy donors. Looking at the study overall: An early data release held around 80 million unique TCRs from HLA-typed donors. Study observations and caveats: A missense variant in DCLRE1C was later tied to TCR beta V- and J-gene trimming. Earlier findings revealed that most TCR beta V segments proved productive either about 90% or about 30% of the time.

PCR involved 60 Vbeta and 13 Jbeta primers. Here immunoSEQ multiplex PCR was the method, and the copy in TCRdb shows in-frame clones only, minus some. The sample includes 200,000 to 250,000 clones, around 80% of them seen just once. The sequence was obtained from a boy aged 5-17 years in good health and CMV-seronegative. Sequenced sample: PBMCs.

CDR3 in amino acids: CASALGERDGGEQYF. DNA of the CDR3: TGTGCCAGCGCGCTTGGCGAGCGAGACGGGGGCGAGCAGTACTTC. V is TRBV4-2 and J is TRBJ2-7; TRBD2 might be the D (6 bases). The CDR3 sequence is 15 residues long. Per germline, CDR1 LGHNA and CDR2 YNFKEQ. V shed 8 bases and J shed 6 bases, with 23 bases lying between them.